The entry below gives a single TCR beta chain sequence along with its context. Its antigen is unidentified. The authors distributed each subset's genomic DNA evenly over several immunoSEQ plates. Measured with immunoSEQ multiplex PCR; TCRdb has only the in-frame clones, and not every one. The table records some 1.5 million clones, approximately 98% of them present only once. This sample stems from a study of shared clonotypes between healthy human individuals. V lost 8 bases, J lost 7 bases, and 17 bases lay in between. Looked up from germline, CDR1 is MNHNY and CDR2 is SVGAGI (reference sequence). The CDR3 loop spans 13 amino acids. General study results and limits: It was the few donors that limited the genetic and exposure-history diversity represented.

The specimen sequenced was naive CD4+ T cells sorted from blood. The subset was: CD45RA+ positively selected. The receptor was isolated from a man in his thirties or forties in good health. The chain employs TRBV6-6 and TRBJ1-2; no clear D. The CDR3 region is CASGFVGSVGYTF. CDR3 coding DNA: TGTGCCAGCGGGTTCGTAGGTTCGGTTGGCTACACCTTC.